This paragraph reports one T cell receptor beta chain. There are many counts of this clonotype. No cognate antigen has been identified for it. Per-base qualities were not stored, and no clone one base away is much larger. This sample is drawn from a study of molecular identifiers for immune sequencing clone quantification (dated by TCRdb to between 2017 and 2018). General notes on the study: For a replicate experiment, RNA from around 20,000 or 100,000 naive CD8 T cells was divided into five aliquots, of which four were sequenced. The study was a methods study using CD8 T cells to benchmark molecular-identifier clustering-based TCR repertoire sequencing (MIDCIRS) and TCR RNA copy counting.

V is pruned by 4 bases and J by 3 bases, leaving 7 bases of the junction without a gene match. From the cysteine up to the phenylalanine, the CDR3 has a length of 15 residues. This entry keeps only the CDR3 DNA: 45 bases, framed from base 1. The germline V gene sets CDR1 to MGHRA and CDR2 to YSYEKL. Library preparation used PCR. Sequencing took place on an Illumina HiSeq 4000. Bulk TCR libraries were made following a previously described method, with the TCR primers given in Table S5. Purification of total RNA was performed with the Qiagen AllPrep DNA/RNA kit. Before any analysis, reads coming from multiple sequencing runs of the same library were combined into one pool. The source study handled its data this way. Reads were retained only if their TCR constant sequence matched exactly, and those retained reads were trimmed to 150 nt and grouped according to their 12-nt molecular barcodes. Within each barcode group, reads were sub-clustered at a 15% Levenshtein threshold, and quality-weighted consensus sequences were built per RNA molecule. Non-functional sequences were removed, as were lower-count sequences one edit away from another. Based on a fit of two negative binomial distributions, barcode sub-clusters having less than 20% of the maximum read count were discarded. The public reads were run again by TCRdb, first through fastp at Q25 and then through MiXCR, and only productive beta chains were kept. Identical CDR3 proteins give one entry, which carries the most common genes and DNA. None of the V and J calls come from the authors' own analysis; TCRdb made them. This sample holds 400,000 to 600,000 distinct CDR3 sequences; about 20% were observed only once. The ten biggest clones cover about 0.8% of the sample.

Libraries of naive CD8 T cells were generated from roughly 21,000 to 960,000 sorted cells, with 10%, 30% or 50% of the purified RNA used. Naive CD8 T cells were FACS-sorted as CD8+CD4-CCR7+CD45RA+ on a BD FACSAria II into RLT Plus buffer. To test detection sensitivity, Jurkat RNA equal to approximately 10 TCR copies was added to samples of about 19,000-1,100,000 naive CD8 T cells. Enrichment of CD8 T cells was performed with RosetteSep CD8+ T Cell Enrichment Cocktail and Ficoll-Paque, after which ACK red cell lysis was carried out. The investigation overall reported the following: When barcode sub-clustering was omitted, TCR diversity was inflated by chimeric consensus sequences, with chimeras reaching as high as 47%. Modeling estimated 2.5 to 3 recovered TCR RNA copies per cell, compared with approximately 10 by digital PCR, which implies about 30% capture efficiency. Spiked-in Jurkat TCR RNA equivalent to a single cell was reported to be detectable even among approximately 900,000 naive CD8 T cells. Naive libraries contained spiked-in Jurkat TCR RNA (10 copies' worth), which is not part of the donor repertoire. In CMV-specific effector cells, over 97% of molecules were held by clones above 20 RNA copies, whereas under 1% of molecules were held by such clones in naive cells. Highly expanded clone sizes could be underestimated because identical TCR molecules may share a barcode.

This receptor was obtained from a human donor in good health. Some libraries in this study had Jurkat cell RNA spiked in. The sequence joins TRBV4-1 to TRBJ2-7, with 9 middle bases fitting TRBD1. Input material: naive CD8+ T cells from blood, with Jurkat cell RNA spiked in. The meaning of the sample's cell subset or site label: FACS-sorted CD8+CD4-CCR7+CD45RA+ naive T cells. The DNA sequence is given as TGCGCCAGCAGCCTACAATGGACAGGGGACTACGAGCAGTACTTC. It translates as CASSLQWTGDYEQYF.